This T cell receptor beta chain is drawn from a study of brain T cells in children with intractable seizures. The CDR3 sequence is 17 residues long. Trimming cost V 5 bases and J 0 bases; bases outside gene matches: 5. CDR1 and CDR2 from the germline V gene are MGHRA and YSYEKL. Specified time point: blood from clinic visit 5 months post-surgery; TSC patient then seizure free. TCRdb keeps only in-frame clones here, not all; method: immunoSEQ multiplex PCR. The table records hundreds of thousands of clones, 93% of them present only once. The source of this sequence is a boy in the first two years of life with tuberous sclerosis and intractable seizures. This specimen consisted of peripheral blood, obtained about 5 months after surgery. J is TRBJ2-1 and V is TRBV4-1; TRBD2 matches 12 bases. This chain's CDR3 is CASSGLAGGSSYNEQFF. The CDR3 nucleotides read TGCGCCAGCAGCGGCCTAGCGGGAGGGAGCTCCTACAATGAGCAGTTCTTC.